Reported below is one TCR beta chain. This specimen comes from a study of T cells in localized non-small cell lung cancer. V gave up 4 bases and J gave up 4 bases, with 23 bases separating them. CDR3 size: 17 residues. CDR1 and CDR2 (germline): SGHDT, YYEEEE. This table comes from immunoSEQ multiplex PCR, and its TCRdb copy is limited to in-frame clones, with some not included. Here the sample spans about 56,000 clones, about nine tenths being singletons. The sequenced sample was peripheral blood, obtained before any cancer treatment. The V gene is TRBV5-6, the J gene TRBJ1-2; D may be TRBD1 (6 bases). This TCR derives from a woman aged 35-70 years with stage I lung adenocarcinoma. The CDR3 DNA follows: TGTGCCAGCAGCCCCAGCTTGGCAGGGGCGCTCGTCTATGGCTACACCTTC. It specifies CASSPSLAGALVYGYTF. The complete variable domain, with remaining parts taken from reference TRBV5-6 and TRBJ1-2, reads DAGVTQSPTHLIKTRGQQVTLRCSPKSGHDTVSWYQQALGQGPQFIFQYYEEEERQRGNFPDRFSGHQFPNYSSELNVNALLLGDSALYLCASSPSLAGALVYGYTFGSGTRLTVV.